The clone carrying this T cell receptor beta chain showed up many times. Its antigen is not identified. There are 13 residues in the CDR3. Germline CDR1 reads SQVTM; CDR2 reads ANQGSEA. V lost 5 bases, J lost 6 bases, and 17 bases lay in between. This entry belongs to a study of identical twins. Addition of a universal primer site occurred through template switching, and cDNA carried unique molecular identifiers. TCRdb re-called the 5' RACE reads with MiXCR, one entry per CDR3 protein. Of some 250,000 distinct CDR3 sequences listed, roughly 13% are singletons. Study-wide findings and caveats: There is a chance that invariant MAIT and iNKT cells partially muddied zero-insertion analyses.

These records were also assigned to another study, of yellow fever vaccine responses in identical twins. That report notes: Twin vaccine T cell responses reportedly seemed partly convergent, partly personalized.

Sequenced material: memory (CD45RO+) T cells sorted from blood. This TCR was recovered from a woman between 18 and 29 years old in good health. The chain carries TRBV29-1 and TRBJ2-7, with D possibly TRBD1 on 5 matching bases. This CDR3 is CSVMGREEGEQYF. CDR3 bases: TGCAGCGTTATGGGGCGAGAGGAAGGCGAGCAGTACTTC.